These T cell receptor beta chains were read from a single sample in a study of blood T cell repertoires in COVID-19. Libraries were prepared by immunoSEQ multiplex PCR; TCRdb keeps only in-frame clonotypes and omits some of them. The data contain 55,000 to 70,000 clones, 88% of them singletons. The material sequenced was peripheral blood. Receptor source: a woman aged 45-59 years with active or convalescent COVID-19. CDR3s include the opening cysteine and the closing phenylalanine or tryptophan. A D gene is named only where the DNA matches it firmly. The size field is filled for only some rows; it gives once, few, many or a size class.

CDR3 protein	CDR3 DNA	D gene	V gene	J gene	clone size
CASSIEYQAYNEQFF	TGTGCCAGTAGTATAGAGTATCAGGCGTACAATGAGCAGTTCTTC	NA	TRBV19	TRBJ2-1	NA
CASSLVGRGTDTQYF	TGTGCCAGCAGCTTAGTGGGCAGGGGCACAGATACGCAGTATTTT	NA	TRBV7-2	TRBJ2-3	NA
CASSSRLAGGNEQFF	TGTGCTAGCAGCTCTCGACTAGCGGGAGGCAATGAGCAGTTCTTC	TRBD2	TRBV7-7	TRBJ2-1	NA
CASSTPGETQYF	TGTGCCAGCAGCACCCCCGGGGAGACCCAGTACTTC	NA	TRBV5-6	TRBJ2-5	NA
CASRTFSGMGEQFF	TGCGCCAGCAGAACCTTTAGCGGGATGGGTGAGCAGTTCTTC	TRBD2	TRBV5-1	TRBJ2-1	NA
CASSLGTSGRSMDEQFF	TGCGCCAGCAGCTTGGGGACTAGCGGGAGAAGCATGGATGAGCAGTTCTTC	TRBD2	TRBV5-1	TRBJ2-1	NA
CASIQGNYGYTF	TGTGCCAGCATTCAGGGCAACTATGGCTACACCTTC	NA	TRBV6-5	TRBJ1-2	NA
CASSLALIKNSPLHF	TGCGCCAGCAGCTTGGCACTGATCAAAAATTCACCCCTCCACTTT	NA	TRBV5-1	TRBJ1-6	NA
CASSQEVSSETQYF	TGTGCCAGCAGCCAAGAAGTTAGCTCGGAGACCCAGTACTTC	NA	TRBV3-1/TRBV3-2	TRBJ2-5	NA
CATSRQTGTEAFF	TGTGCCACCAGCAGACAAACAGGGACTGAAGCTTTCTTT	NA	TRBV15	TRBJ1-1	once
CASGRDSEVHEQYF	TGTGCCAGCGGCCGGGACAGTGAAGTTCACGAGCAGTACTTC	TRBD1	TRBV5-6	TRBJ2-7	NA
CASSPPSGLAGVRSGELFF	TGTGCCAGCTCACCACCTTCCGGACTAGCGGGAGTACGGTCCGGGGAGCTGTTTTTT	TRBD2	TRBV18	TRBJ2-2	NA
CASKVGHQNTEAFF	TGTGCCAGTAAAGTGGGACACCAGAACACTGAAGCTTTCTTT	NA	TRBV19	TRBJ1-1	NA
CASSVGSYNSPLHF	TGTGCCAGTAGTGTCGGCTCCTATAATTCACCCCTCCACTTT	NA	TRBV19	TRBJ1-6	NA
CASSQEGQLNEKLFF	TGCGCCAGCAGTCAAGAGGGACAGCTTAATGAAAAACTGTTTTTT	TRBD1	TRBV5-1	TRBJ1-4	NA
CSVESDRAVGYTF	TGCAGCGTTGAATCGGACAGGGCGGTGGGCTACACCTTC	TRBD1	TRBV29-1	TRBJ1-2	NA
CASSLTEGTEAFF	TGTGCCAGCAGCTTAACGGAGGGGACTGAAGCTTTCTTT	NA	TRBV7-3	TRBJ1-1	few
CASSQVAGASYEQYF	TGTGCCAGCAGCCAAGTAGCGGGAGCCTCCTACGAGCAGTACTTC	TRBD2	TRBV3-1/TRBV3-2	TRBJ2-7	NA
CASSRTSTATNEKLFF	TGTGCCAGCAGCCGTACCTCGACAGCAACTAATGAAAAACTGTTTTTT	NA	TRBV9	TRBJ1-4	NA
CASSPGRVEQFF	TGTGCCAGCAGTCCCGGGAGGGTCGAGCAGTTCTTC	TRBD2	TRBV11-1	TRBJ2-1	NA
CASTDLVASNEKLFF	TGTGCCAGTACCGACCTTGTAGCCTCTAATGAAAAACTGTTTTTT	NA	TRBV19	TRBJ1-4	NA
CASSLMRGPGEKLFF	TGTGCCAGCAGCTTAATGAGGGGGCCGGGTGAAAAACTGTTTTTT	TRBD1	TRBV7-9	TRBJ1-4	NA
CASSLGTRSTDTQYF	TGCGCCAGCAGCTTGGGGACTAGGAGCACAGATACGCAGTATTTT	TRBD2	TRBV5-1	TRBJ2-3	NA
CASKLQGMDGYTF	TGTGCCAGCAAGCTACAGGGAATGGATGGCTACACCTTC	NA	TRBV2	TRBJ1-2	NA
CSAPYFGEQYF	TGCAGTGCTCCCTATTTTGGCGAGCAGTACTTC	NA	TRBV20-1	TRBJ2-7	NA
CASSGRQGLVEQYF	TGCGCCAGCAGTGGGAGACAGGGTCTCGTCGAGCAGTACTTC	TRBD1	TRBV10-1	TRBJ2-7	NA
CASSTLDRGSEAFF	TGTGCCAGCAGCACACTCGACAGGGGCTCTGAAGCTTTCTTT	TRBD1	TRBV6-6	TRBJ1-1	medium-sized
CSVVLAGAREQYF	TGCAGCGTTGTACTAGCGGGAGCGCGGGAGCAGTACTTC	TRBD2	TRBV29-1	TRBJ2-7	once
CSAQGQKNTEAFF	TGCAGCGCCCAGGGACAGAAGAACACTGAAGCTTTCTTT	TRBD1	TRBV29-1	TRBJ1-1	NA
CASNPAGSSYNEQFF	TGTGCCAGTAACCCAGCGGGCAGCTCCTACAATGAGCAGTTCTTC	NA	TRBV19	TRBJ2-1	NA
CASSLGRWELFF	TGTGCCAGCAGCTTGGGTCGGTGGGAGCTGTTTTTT	NA	TRBV5-6	TRBJ2-2	NA
CASSVVSDTEAFF	TGTGCCAGCAGCGTAGTTAGTGACACTGAAGCTTTCTTT	NA	TRBV9	TRBJ1-1	NA
CASSFGGIAPNIQYF	TGCGCCAGCAGCTTTGGGGGGATTGCCCCAAACATTCAGTACTTC	NA	TRBV5-1	TRBJ2-4	NA
CASWFGAYDGGYTF	TGTGCTAGTTGGTTTGGAGCCTACGATGGCGGCTACACCTTC	NA	TRBV12-5	TRBJ1-2	once
CASSKGQMSNQPQHF	TGTGCCAGTAGTAAGGGACAGATGAGCAATCAGCCCCAGCATTTT	TRBD1	TRBV19	TRBJ1-5	NA
CASSLGSGGYEQYF	TGTGCCAGCAGCTTAGGGAGCGGGGGCTACGAGCAGTACTTC	TRBD2	TRBV7-8	TRBJ2-7	NA
CAWMPSGRAYEQYF	TGTGCCTGGATGCCGAGCGGGAGGGCCTACGAGCAGTACTTC	TRBD2	TRBV30	TRBJ2-7	NA
CASRPGTGRNTEAFF	TGTGCCAGCAGACCTGGGACAGGAAGGAACACTGAAGCTTTCTTT	TRBD1	TRBV6-5	TRBJ1-1	NA
CASSLETAGNQPQHF	TGTGCCAGCAGCTTAGAAACGGCAGGGAATCAGCCCCAGCATTTT	NA	TRBV7-4	TRBJ1-5	NA
CASSRDREVSPLHF	TGCGCCAGCAGTAGAGACAGGGAGGTGTCACCCCTCCACTTT	TRBD1	TRBV10-2	TRBJ1-6	NA
CASSQALYGGSYEQYF	TGTGCCAGCAGCCAAGCCCTATATGGCGGGAGCTACGAGCAGTACTTC	TRBD2	TRBV4-2	TRBJ2-7	NA
CASSFGSLQETQYF	TGTGCCAGCAGCTTCGGGAGCCTCCAAGAGACCCAGTACTTC	NA	TRBV11-3	TRBJ2-5	NA
CASSQDSTSGRDQYF	TGTGCCAGCAGCCAAGATAGCACTAGCGGGAGGGACCAGTACTTC	TRBD2	TRBV3-1/TRBV3-2	TRBJ2-5	NA
CASSEAKLGGVGFGNQPQHF	TGTGCCAGCAGTGAAGCGAAGTTGGGAGGGGTCGGGTTCGGCAATCAGCCCCAGCATTTT	NA	TRBV6-1	TRBJ1-5	NA
CASSYTGVNTEAFF	TGTGCCAGCAGTTATACAGGGGTGAACACTGAAGCTTTCTTT	TRBD1	TRBV7-9	TRBJ1-1	NA
CASSPRLEGSYNEQFF	TGTGCCAGCAGCCCCAGACTCGAGGGCTCCTACAATGAGCAGTTCTTC	NA	TRBV7-6	TRBJ2-1	NA
CASSLDRLREQYF	TGTGCCAGCAGCTTAGACCGTCTCAGAGAGCAGTACTTC	NA	TRBV7-6	TRBJ2-7	NA
CASSSIGTSGYEQYF	TGTGCCAGCAGCTCGATAGGGACTAGCGGATACGAGCAGTACTTC	TRBD2	TRBV11-2	TRBJ2-7	NA
CAWSVTSATQYF	TGTGCCTGGAGTGTAACTAGTGCTACGCAGTATTTT	NA	TRBV30	TRBJ2-3	NA
CASSLSSSRQNEQFF	TGTGCCAGCAGCTTGTCCTCTAGTCGCCAGAATGAGCAGTTCTTC	NA	TRBV5-8	TRBJ2-1	NA